Sequencing of this T cell receptor (beta chain) was carried out in a study of memory CD4+ T cells and cytomegalovirus serostatus. The sort gate was single viable CD3+CD4+CD8-CD45RO+ cells for memory CD4+ T cells. Using immunoSEQ multiplex PCR, the repertoire was profiled, and TCRdb retains in-frame clones only, with some absent. Altogether under 55,000 clones are present, approximately 80% being singletons, with the ten largest covering more than 1.1%. The sequencing input was memory CD4+ T cells from blood. This clonotype was sampled from an adult in good health and CMV-seropositive.

CDR3 sequence reads: CASSSYRDRVFSGANVLTF. CDR3 sequence (DNA): TGTGCCAGCAGCTCATACCGGGACAGGGTTTTCTCTGGGGCCAACGTCCTGACTTTC. V usage is TRBV5-8 and J usage is TRBJ2-6; 9 bases line up with TRBD1. This CDR3 region has 19 residues. Germline CDR1 reads SGHTS; CDR2 reads YDEGEE. With V trimmed by 3 bases and J by 0 bases, 10 bases remained unmatched.